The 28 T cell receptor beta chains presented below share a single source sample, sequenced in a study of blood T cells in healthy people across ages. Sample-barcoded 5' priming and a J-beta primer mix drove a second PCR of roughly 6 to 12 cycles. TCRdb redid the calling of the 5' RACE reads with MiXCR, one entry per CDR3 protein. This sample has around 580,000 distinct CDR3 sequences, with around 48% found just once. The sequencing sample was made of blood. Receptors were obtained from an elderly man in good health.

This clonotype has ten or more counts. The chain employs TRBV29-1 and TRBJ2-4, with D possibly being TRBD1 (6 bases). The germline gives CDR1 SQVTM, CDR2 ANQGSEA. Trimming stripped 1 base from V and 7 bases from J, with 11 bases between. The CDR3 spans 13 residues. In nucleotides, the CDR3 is TGCAGCGTTGAAGGGACAGCAAAGAACATTCAGTACTTC. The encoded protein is CSVEGTAKNIQYF.

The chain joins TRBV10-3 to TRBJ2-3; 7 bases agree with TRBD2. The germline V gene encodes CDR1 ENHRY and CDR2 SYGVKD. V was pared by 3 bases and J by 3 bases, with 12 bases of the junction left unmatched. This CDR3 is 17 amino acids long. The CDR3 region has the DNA TGTGCCATCAGTGATTTTGGGAGGGCCGGTGCGACAGATACGCAGTATTTT. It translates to CAISDFGRAGATDTQYF.

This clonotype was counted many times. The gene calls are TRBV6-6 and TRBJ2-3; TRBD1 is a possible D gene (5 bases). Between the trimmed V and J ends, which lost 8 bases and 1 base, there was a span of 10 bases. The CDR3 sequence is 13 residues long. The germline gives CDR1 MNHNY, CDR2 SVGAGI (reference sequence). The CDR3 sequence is CASAGAGTDTQYF. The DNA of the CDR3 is TGTGCCAGCGCTGGGGCAGGCACAGATACGCAGTATTTT.

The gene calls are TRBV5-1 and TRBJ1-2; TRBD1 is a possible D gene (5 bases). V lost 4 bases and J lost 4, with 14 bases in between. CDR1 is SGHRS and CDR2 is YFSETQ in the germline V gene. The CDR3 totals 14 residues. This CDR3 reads CASSAFGTFYGYTF. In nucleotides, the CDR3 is TGCGCCAGCAGCGCTTTTGGGACCTTCTATGGCTACACCTTC.

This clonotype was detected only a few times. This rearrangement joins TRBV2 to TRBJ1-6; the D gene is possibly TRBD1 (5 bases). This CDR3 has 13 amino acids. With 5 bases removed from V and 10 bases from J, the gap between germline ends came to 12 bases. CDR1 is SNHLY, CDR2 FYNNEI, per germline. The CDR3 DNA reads TGTGCCAGCAGTCGGCCCGGGGACTCACCCCTCCACTTT. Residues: CASSRPGDSPLHF.

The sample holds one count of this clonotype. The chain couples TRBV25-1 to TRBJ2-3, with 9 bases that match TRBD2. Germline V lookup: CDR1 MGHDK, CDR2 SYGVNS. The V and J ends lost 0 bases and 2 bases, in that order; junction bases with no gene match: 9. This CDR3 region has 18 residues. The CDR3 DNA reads TGTGCCAGCAGTGAATATTTCCAGCGGGGGGCCTCCACAGATACGCAGTATTTT. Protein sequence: CASSEYFQRGASTDTQYF.

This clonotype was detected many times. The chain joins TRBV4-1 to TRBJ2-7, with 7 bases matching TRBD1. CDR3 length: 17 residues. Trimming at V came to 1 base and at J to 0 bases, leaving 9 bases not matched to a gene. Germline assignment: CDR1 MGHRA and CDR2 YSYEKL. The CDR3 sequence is CASSQVHDREISYEQYF. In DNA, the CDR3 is TGCGCCAGCAGCCAAGTACATGACAGGGAAATCTCCTACGAGCAGTACTTC.

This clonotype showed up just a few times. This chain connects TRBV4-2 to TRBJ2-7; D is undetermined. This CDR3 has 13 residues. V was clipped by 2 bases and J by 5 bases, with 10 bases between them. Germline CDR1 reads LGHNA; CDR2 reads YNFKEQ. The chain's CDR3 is CASSQRKDHEQYF. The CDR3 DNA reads TGTGCCAGCAGCCAAAGGAAGGACCACGAGCAGTACTTC.

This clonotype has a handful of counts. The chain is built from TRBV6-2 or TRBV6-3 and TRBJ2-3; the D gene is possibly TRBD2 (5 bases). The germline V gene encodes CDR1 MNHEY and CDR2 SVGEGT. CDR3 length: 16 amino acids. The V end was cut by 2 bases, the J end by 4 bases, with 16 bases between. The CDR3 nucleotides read TGTGCCAGCAGTTACACCGAAAGAGGAGGCCCAGATACGCAGTATTTT. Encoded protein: CASSYTERGGPDTQYF.

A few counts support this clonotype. The CDR3 sequence is CSASFSRLVPVGYNEQFF. As DNA, the CDR3 is TGCAGTGCTAGTTTTTCCAGGCTGGTGCCTGTTGGCTACAATGAGCAGTTCTTC. V and J are TRBV20-1 and TRBJ2-1; D is unclear. This CDR3 is 18 amino acids long. CDR1 is DFQATT and CDR2 is SNEGSKA in the germline V gene (reference sequence). The ends were cut back, 3 bases at V and 3 bases at J, with 24 bases in the middle.

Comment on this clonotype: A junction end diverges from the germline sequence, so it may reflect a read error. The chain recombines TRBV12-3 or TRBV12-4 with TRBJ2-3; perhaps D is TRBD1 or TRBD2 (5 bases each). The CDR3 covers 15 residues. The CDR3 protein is CARRARTGYTDTQYF. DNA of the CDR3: TGTGCCCGCAGGGCCCGGACGGGATACACAGATACGCAGTATTTT.

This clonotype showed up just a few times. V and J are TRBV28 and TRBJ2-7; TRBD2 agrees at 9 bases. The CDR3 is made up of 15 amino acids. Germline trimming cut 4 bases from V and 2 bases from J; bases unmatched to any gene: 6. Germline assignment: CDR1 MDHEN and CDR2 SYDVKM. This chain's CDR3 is CASSYLAGPTYEQYF. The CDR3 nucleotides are TGTGCCAGCAGTTATCTAGCGGGGCCAACCTACGAGCAGTACTTC.

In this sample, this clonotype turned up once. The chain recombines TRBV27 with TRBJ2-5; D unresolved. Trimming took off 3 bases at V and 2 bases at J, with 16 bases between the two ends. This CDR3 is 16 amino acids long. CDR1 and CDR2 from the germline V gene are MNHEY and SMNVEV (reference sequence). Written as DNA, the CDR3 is TGTGCCAGCAGTTTCATCCCCCGCTACGATCAAGAGACCCAGTACTTC. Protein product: CASSFIPRYDQETQYF.

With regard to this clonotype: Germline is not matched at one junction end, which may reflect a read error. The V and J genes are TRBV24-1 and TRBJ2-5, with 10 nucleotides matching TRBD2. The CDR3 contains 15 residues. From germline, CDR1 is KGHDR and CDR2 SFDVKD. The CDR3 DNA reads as TGTGCCACCAGTGAAGCTAGCGGGGGCCAAGAGGCCCAGTACTTC. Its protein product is CATSEASGGQEAQYF.

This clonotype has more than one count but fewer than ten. The CDR3 sequence is CASRKQGSDTEAFF. The CDR3 nucleotides are TGTGCCAGCCGAAAACAGGGGTCTGACACTGAAGCTTTCTTT. The chain is built from TRBV6-6 and TRBJ1-1, with TRBD1 matching 7 bases. Looked up from germline, CDR1 is MNHNY and CDR2 is SVGAGI (reference sequence). The V and J ends lost 8 bases and 3 bases, in that order; junction bases with no gene match: 9. The CDR3 has 14 amino acids.

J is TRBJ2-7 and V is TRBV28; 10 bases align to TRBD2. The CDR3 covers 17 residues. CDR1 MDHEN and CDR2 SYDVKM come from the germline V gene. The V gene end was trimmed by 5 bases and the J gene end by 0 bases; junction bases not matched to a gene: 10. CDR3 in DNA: TGTGCCAGCAGTCCCGCAATAGCGGGAGGTTTCTCCTACGAGCAGTACTTC. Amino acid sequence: CASSPAIAGGFSYEQYF.

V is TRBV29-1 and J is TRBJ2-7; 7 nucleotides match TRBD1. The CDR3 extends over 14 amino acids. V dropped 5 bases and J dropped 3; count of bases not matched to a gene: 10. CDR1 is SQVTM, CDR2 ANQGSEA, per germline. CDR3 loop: CSVTQGDSLYEQYF. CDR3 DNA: TGCAGCGTTACCCAAGGGGACAGCCTCTACGAGCAGTACTTC.

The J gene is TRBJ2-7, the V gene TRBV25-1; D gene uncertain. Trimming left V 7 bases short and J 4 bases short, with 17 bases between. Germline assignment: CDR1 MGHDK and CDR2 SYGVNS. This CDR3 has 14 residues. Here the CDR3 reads CASIPTTNGYEQYF. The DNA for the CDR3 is TGTGCCAGCATTCCCACCACGAACGGGTACGAGCAGTACTTC.

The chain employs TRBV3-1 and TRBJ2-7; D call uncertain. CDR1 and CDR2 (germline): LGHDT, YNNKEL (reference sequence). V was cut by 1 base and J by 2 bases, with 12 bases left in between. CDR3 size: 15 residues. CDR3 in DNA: TGTGCCAGCAGCCAAGGACCGGCCTTTACCTACGAGCAGTACTTC. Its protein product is CASSQGPAFTYEQYF.

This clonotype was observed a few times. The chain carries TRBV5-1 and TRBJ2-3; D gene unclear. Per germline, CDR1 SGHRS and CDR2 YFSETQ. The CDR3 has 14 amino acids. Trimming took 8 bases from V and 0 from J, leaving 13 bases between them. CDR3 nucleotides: TGCGCCAGTCGTCGTTCGGCTAGCACAGATACGCAGTATTTT. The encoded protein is CASRRSASTDTQYF.

In nucleotides, the CDR3 is TGTGCCAGCAATGCCCTAGGGGGACGGACTGAAGCTTTCTTT. This sequence encodes CASNALGGRTEAFF. The chain combines TRBV27 with TRBJ1-1, with D possibly matching TRBD1 (6 bases). Between the trimmed V and J ends, which lost 7 bases and 5 bases, there was a span of 17 bases. The CDR3 loop spans 14 amino acids. Germline CDR1 is MNHEY and CDR2 is SMNVEV (reference sequence).

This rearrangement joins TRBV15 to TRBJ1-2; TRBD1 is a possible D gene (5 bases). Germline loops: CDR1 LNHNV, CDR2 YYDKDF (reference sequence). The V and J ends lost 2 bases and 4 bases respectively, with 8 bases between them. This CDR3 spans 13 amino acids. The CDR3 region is CATSRPDSYGYTF. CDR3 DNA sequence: TGTGCCACCAGCAGACCTGACAGCTATGGCTACACCTTC. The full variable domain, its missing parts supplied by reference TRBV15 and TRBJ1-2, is DAMVIQNPRYQVTQFGKPVTLSCSQTLNHNVMYWYQQKSSQAPKLLFHYYDKDFNNEADTPDNFQSRRPNTSFCFLDIRSPGLGDTAMYLCATSRPDSYGYTFGSGTRLTVV.

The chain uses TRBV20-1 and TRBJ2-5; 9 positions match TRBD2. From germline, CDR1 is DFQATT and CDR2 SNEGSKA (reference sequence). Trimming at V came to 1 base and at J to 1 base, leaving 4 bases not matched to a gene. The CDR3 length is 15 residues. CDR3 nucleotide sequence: TGCAGTGCTAGAGGGGCTAGCGGGACCCAAGAGACCCAGTACTTC. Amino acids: CSARGASGTQETQYF.

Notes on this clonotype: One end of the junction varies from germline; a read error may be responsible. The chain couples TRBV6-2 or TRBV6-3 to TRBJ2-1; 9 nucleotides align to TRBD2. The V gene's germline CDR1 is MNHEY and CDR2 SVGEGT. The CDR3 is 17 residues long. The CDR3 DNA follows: TGTGCCAGCAGTGACTCCGGGACTAGCATCGGAGTCCATGAGCAGTTCTTC. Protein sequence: CASSDSGTSIGVHEQFF.

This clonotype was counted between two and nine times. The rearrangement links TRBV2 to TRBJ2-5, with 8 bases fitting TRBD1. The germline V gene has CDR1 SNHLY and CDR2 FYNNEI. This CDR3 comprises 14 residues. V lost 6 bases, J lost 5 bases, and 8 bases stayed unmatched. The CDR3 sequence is CASSPRTGTETQYF. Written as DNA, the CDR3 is TGTGCCAGCAGCCCCCGGACAGGGACGGAGACCCAGTACTTC.

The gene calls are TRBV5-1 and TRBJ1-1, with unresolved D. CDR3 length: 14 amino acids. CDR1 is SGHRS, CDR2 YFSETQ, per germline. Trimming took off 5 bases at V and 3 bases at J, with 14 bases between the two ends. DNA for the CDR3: TGCGCCAGCAGGGGCTCGGGGATGGACACTGAAGCTTTCTTT. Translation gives CASRGSGMDTEAFF.

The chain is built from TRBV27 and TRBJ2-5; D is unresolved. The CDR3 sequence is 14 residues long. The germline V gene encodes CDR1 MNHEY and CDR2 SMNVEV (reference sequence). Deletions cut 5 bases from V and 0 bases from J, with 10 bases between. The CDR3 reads CASSPRPYQETQYF. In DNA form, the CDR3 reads TGTGCCAGCAGTCCCCGGCCCTACCAAGAGACCCAGTACTTC.

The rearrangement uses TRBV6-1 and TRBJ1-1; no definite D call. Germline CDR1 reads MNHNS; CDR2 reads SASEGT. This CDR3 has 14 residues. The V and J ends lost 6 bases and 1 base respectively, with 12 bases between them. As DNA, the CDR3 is TGTGCCAGCAGCGTCCAGGCGAAGAACACTGAAGCTTTCTTT. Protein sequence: CASSVQAKNTEAFF.